This record concerns one T cell receptor (beta chain) sequence. Its antigen is currently unknown. The data belong to a study of T cell responses to AZD1222 COVID-19 vaccine. The CDR3 totals 15 residues. V was clipped by 4 bases and J by 0 bases; unmatched bases: 1. Germline CDR1 is MDHEN and CDR2 is SYDVKM. Libraries were prepared by immunoSEQ multiplex PCR; TCRdb keeps only in-frame clonotypes and omits some of them. The sample has 90,000 to 95,000 clones; approximately 90% are singletons. The study, taken as a whole, reports: Only a handful of AZD1222 recipients, six or seven in all, had baseline seropositivity. Repertoires were collected only later (after the peak T cell response had occurred). Variant regions that are unmutated are reportedly the target of nearly half of spike-specific TCRs.

The material was peripheral blood, obtained on day 0 of AZD1222 vaccination. The clonotype comes from an adult in good health. V and J are TRBV28 and TRBJ2-2; 8 bases agree with TRBD1. CDR3 nucleotide sequence: TGTGCCAGCAGTTCACAGGGGGCGAACACCGGGGAGCTGTTTTTT. Protein sequence: CASSSQGANTGELFF. The entire variable domain, with the rest obtained from reference TRBV28 and TRBJ2-2, is as follows: DVKVTQSSRYLVKRTGEKVFLECVQDMDHENMFWYRQDPGLGLRLIYFSYDVKMKEKGDIPEGYSVSREKKERFSLILESASTNQTSMYLCASSSQGANTGELFFGEGSRLTVL.